This T cell receptor (beta chain) was recovered during a study of shared clonotypes between healthy human individuals (TCRdb year 2020). With regard to the full study: A couple of women and three men aged 18 to 49 years were included in the cohort. For each donor, CD4 naive and CD4 memory were each given three plates, CD8 naive was given two plates, and CD8 memory was given one plate. To estimate repertoire size and how much clonotypes are shared between individuals, the study performed deep sequencing of blood TCR repertoires from a few healthy adults. To increase sequencing depth and limit assay-specific biases, different laboratories used diverse techniques to prepare libraries and sequence TCR repertoires. Each donor's leukapheresis produced roughly between roughly 0.85 and 10 billion PBMCs. Summary of the overall study and its limitations: Because the study included a small number of donors, the genetic and exposure-history diversity represented was limited. Sharing across several donors was observed for approximately 5% of naive CD4, over 3% of naive CD8, over 2% of memory CD4, and roughly 0.43% of memory CD8 clonotypes. Sampling was limited to blood, and TCR repertoires in tissue likely differ from TCR repertoires in blood. Clonotypes shared by all four sorted-subset donors showed higher generation probabilities than non-shared clonotypes. Even with the large sequencing depth, rarefaction of the sorted-subset datasets indicated that sequencing was incomplete. Estimated clonotype richness was generally larger for naive than for memory subsets. Based on pairwise subsampling, the degree of clonotype sharing among donors was expected to be affected by sequencing depth.

Healthy HIV-negative adults with no recently reported acute infections or vaccinations were included as donors. Every donor was a Caucasian adult residing in Nashville, Tennessee, USA. CD4+ T cells were enriched by magnetic negative selection, after which naive cells were positively selected on CD45RA and the negative fraction was taken as the memory subset. After blood collection by leukapheresis, PBMCs were isolated using Ficoll-Histopaque density gradient centrifugation and then cryopreserved in the vapor phase of liquid nitrogen. Purity and quantity of every magnetically sorted T cell population were checked by analytical flow cytometry. Genomic DNA was isolated from every sorted fraction and measured by UV absorbance on a Nanodrop 2000c. TCR CDR3 regions were amplified from genomic DNA by multiplex PCR using the deep immunoSEQ assay. Extracted genomic DNA from each cell subset was distributed evenly across all wells of several immunoSEQ 96-well plates, and each plate was treated as a replicate. For sorted subsets, about 0.2 ug genomic DNA, equal to 30,000 or so T cell genomes, was loaded into each replicate PCR. Purified libraries were quantified with a Qubit 3.0 fluorometer, sized on a Bioanalyzer 2100, and re-quantified with the KAPA Library Quantification kit. Every immunoSEQ 96-well plate was sequenced on a separate single-read 150-cycle Illumina NextSeq 550 flow cell. In the original analysis: The immunoSEQ output contained only junctional sequences without quality scores, so filtering could not match that applied to full-length reads. To assign V/J genes and CDR3, sequences were annotated using PyIR, a Python wrapper for IgBLAST v1.9, with IMGT germline references. Any read was removed if the V/J assignment was weak (E-value above 1e-6), the CDR3 was missing, or the read contained stop codons, out-of-frame junctions, or ambiguous translated residues. V3J clonotypes were defined as sequences sharing an identical inferred V gene, J gene, and CDR3 amino acid sequence. Percentage overlap between repertoires was computed as shared unique clonotypes divided by the size of the smaller repertoire. Three approaches were used to assess repertoire richness: RTK rarefaction, the Chao1 estimator, and Recon v2.1 estimates of unobserved clonotypes. Generation probabilities were computed with OLGA for all TCRbeta clonotypes obtained by the gDNA method from several donors. Imported from immuneACCESS, the table was reduced by TCRdb to in-frame sequences with V and J called. These copies leave out some clones; in studies compared against another copy, an unresolved V gene accounts for under half, and the cause of the remainder is not known. The V and J calls and clone size are taken from that table; D and trimming were inferred from the DNA. Here the sample has under 1,900,000 clones; around 98.5% occur a single time. The ten largest make up roughly 0.35% of the sample.

V loses 6 bases of germline sequence and J loses 7 bases, and the interval between the two ends is 17 bases. The CDR3 holds 14 amino acids from the cysteine to the phenylalanine. Only CDR3 DNA remains: 42 bases, in frame from the first base. Reading the germline V gene gives CDR1 SNHLY and CDR2 FYNNEI. To note about this clone: The clone's antigen remains unknown. Base qualities are missing; no much larger clone stands one base away.

Sequences were obtained from naive CD4+ T cells sorted from blood. The cell subset or site label, read with the paper, signifies: CD45RA+ positively selected. The V and J segments used are TRBV2 and TRBJ2-3, with the D gene uncertain. The sequence derives from a young man in good health. Here the CDR3 is given as CASSDELVGNTQYF. The DNA reads TGTGCCAGCAGCGATGAGTTGGTGGGGAATACGCAGTATTTT.